This passage covers 18 T cell receptor beta chains from one sample sequenced in a study of human T cells and chemical hapten exposure. Described time point: patch test 3, about 24 weeks after DPC sensitization. Treatment given: therapeutic diphenylcyclopropenone sensitization with weekly scalp DPC. MiXCR, run by TCRdb on the RACE reads, gives a single entry per CDR3 protein. The table has over 55,000 distinct CDR3 sequences, approximately 10% seen once. The sample was whole blood, taken in connection with sensitization to the hapten diphenylcyclopropenone (DPC). The source of these receptors is a woman between 45 and 60 years old with alopecia areata. Some clones in this sample may be carry-over from other donors' samples.

This clonotype was seen at least ten times. This chain uses TRBV28 with TRBJ2-7; no clear D gene. Deletions cut 6 bases from V and 2 bases from J, with 11 bases between. Germline CDR1 and CDR2: MDHEN and SYDVKM. CDR3 length: 13 amino acids. The CDR3 region has the DNA TGTGCCAGCAGCTTAGGAACCGCCTACGAGCAGTACTTC. This encodes CASSLGTAYEQYF. Full variable domain (rest looked up from reference TRBV28 and TRBJ2-7): DVKVTQSSRYLVKRTGEKVFLECVQDMDHENMFWYRQDPGLGLRLIYFSYDVKMKEKGDIPEGYSVSREKKERFSLILESASTNQTSMYLCASSLGTAYEQYFGPGTRLTVT.

This clonotype was seen a few times. This chain uses TRBV5-1 with TRBJ2-5; no clear D gene. Germline CDR1 and CDR2: SGHRS and YFSETQ. The CDR3 covers 13 residues. With 2 bases removed from V and 3 bases from J, the gap between germline ends came to 8 bases. CDR3: CASSFIPKETQYF. CDR3 coding DNA: TGCGCCAGCAGCTTCATCCCGAAAGAGACCCAGTACTTC.

The chain couples TRBV28 to TRBJ1-5; the D gene is possibly TRBD1 (5 bases). The V gene lost 3 bases and the J gene lost 6 bases, with 12 bases spanning the gap. The CDR3 is 14 residues long. Germline V CDR1 and CDR2: MDHEN, SYDVKM. CDR3 nucleotides: TGTGCCAGCAGTTTCGACAGTCTTGGTCAGCCCCAGCATTTT. Translating it yields CASSFDSLGQPQHF. The full variable domain, with the rest looked up from reference TRBV28 and TRBJ1-5, is DVKVTQSSRYLVKRTGEKVFLECVQDMDHENMFWYRQDPGLGLRLIYFSYDVKMKEKGDIPEGYSVSREKKERFSLILESASTNQTSMYLCASSFDSLGQPQHFGDGTRLSIL.

This clonotype was counted ten times or more. V usage is TRBV3-1 and J usage is TRBJ1-1, with D unclear. Germline lookup yields CDR1 LGHDT and CDR2 YNNKEL (reference sequence). This CDR3 region has 13 residues. V was trimmed by 6 bases and J by 0 bases, leaving 8 bases between them. CDR3 coding DNA: TGTGCCAGCAGGGCTTGGGTGAACACTGAAGCTTTCTTT. Its translation: CASRAWVNTEAFF.

Ten or more counts support this clonotype. The V call is TRBV20-1, the J call TRBJ1-1, with D maybe TRBD1 (6 bases). V gave up 2 bases and J gave up 4 bases, with 20 bases separating them. Germline values: CDR1 DFQATT, CDR2 SNEGSKA (reference sequence). CDR3 length equals 16 residues. DNA for the CDR3: TGCAGTGCTAGATTAGGGGGGGTAACCCTGAGCACTGAAGCTTTCTTT. It codes for CSARLGGVTLSTEAFF.

On this clonotype: A much larger clone sits a single nucleotide away, making a read error possible. This chain links TRBV7-2 with TRBJ1-1, with D unclear. The CDR3 has 14 residues. The germline V gene encodes CDR1 SGHTA and CDR2 FQGNSA. The CDR3: CARSLEHRNTEAFF. CDR3 sequence (DNA): TGTGCCAGAAGCTTAGAGCACAGGAACACTGAAGCTTTCTTT.

In its sample, this clonotype was seen many times. The rearrangement links TRBV5-1 to TRBJ1-2; the D gene is possibly TRBD1 (5 bases). The CDR3 spans 15 residues. Germline loops: CDR1 SGHRS, CDR2 YFSETQ. Trimming took 4 bases from V and 3 from J, leaving 16 bases between them. In nucleotides, the CDR3 is TGCGCCAGCAGCCCCGGGACCCTGAGGGACTATGGCTACACCTTC. This codes for CASSPGTLRDYGYTF.

There are many counts of this clonotype. This chain links TRBV29-1 with TRBJ1-5; the D gene is possibly TRBD1 (5 bases). This CDR3 has 15 residues. From germline, CDR1 is SQVTM and CDR2 ANQGSEA. The V end lost 6 bases, the J end lost 5 bases, and 20 bases lay between the germline ends. The DNA for the CDR3 is TGCAGCGTCCTCCTGTGGGGGAGCAAGGATCAGCCCCAGCATTTT. This translates into CSVLLWGSKDQPQHF.

This clonotype was counted a few times. This rearrangement joins TRBV6-6 to TRBJ2-5; 9 nucleotides align to TRBD2. Germline V lookup: CDR1 MNHNY, CDR2 SVGAGI (reference sequence). Trimming removed 8 bases from V and 5 bases from J; junction bases left unmatched: 9. The CDR3 runs 14 residues. The CDR3 bases are TGTGCCAGCCGTTGGGCGGGAGGGCTGGAGACCCAGTACTTC. Residues: CASRWAGGLETQYF.

This clonotype was recorded a few times. The V call is TRBV25-1, the J call TRBJ2-1; D is possibly TRBD1 or TRBD2 (6 bases each). The germline gives CDR1 MGHDK, CDR2 SYGVNS. Trimming stripped 8 bases from V and 9 bases from J, with 26 bases between. CDR3 length equals 16 residues. The CDR3 DNA reads as TGTGCCAGCTCATCCCTGGGGGGCTTCGCTCGGGGTGAGCAGTTCTTC. Residues: CASSSLGGFARGEQFF.

This clonotype was observed at least ten times. This chain uses TRBV5-1 with TRBJ2-1; TRBD2 agrees at 15 bases. CDR3 length: 21 amino acids. Germline V gives CDR1 SGHRS, CDR2 YFSETQ. V dropped 7 bases and J dropped 5; count of bases not matched to a gene: 22. The CDR3 sequence is CASSLGPWTSGGGLSDNEQFF. The DNA for the CDR3 is TGCGCCAGCTCCCTGGGCCCCTGGACTAGCGGGGGGGGACTTTCCGACAATGAGCAGTTCTTC.

A few counts support this clonotype. The chain employs TRBV3-1 and TRBJ2-2, with D possibly TRBD2 on 5 matching bases. Germline V gives CDR1 LGHDT, CDR2 YNNKEL (reference sequence). Trimming shortened V by 2 bases and J by 5 bases, and 9 bases separated the two germline ends. The CDR3 is 14 amino acids. The CDR3 here is CASSQKRGTGELFF. The CDR3 DNA reads TGTGCCAGCAGCCAAAAACGGGGAACCGGGGAGCTGTTTTTT.

In this sample, this clonotype turned up a few times. The chain joins TRBV12-3 or TRBV12-4 to TRBJ2-1; 13 bases agree with TRBD2. The trim removed 2 bases at V and 7 bases at J, leaving 5 bases unmatched. This CDR3 region has 16 residues. The CDR3 region has the DNA TGTGCCAGCAGTTTAACTAGCGGGAGGGCCTGGAATGAGCAGTTCTTC. Translated, it gives CASSLTSGRAWNEQFF.

This clonotype occurred many times. The rearrangement uses TRBV11-2 and TRBJ2-1; D assignment may be TRBD1 or TRBD2 (5 bases each). This CDR3 contains 15 residues. The V gene lost 0 bases and the J gene lost 0 bases, with 6 bases spanning the gap. Germline loops: CDR1 SGHAT, CDR2 FQNNGV. CDR3 nucleotide sequence: TGTGCCAGCAGCTTAGAAGGGACCTCCTACAATGAGCAGTTCTTC. Translating it yields CASSLEGTSYNEQFF.

This clonotype was seen many times. The chain employs TRBV3-1 and TRBJ1-4; D perhaps matches TRBD1 (5 bases). Germline V CDR1 and CDR2: LGHDT, YNNKEL (reference sequence). CDR3 size: 15 residues. V lost 4 bases to trimming and J lost 8 bases, with 17 bases between them. Here the CDR3 DNA reads TGTGCCAGCAGCCCGATAGTGCGGACAAACGAAAAACTGTTTTTT. It yields the protein CASSPIVRTNEKLFF. The whole variable domain, remainder taken from reference TRBV3-1 and TRBJ1-4, is DTAVSQTPKYLVTQMGNDKSIKCEQNLGHDTMYWYKQDSKKFLKIMFSYNNKELIINETVPNRFSPKSPDKAHLNLHINSLELGDSAVYFCASSPIVRTNEKLFFGSGTQLSVL.

This clonotype came up many times. The rearrangement uses TRBV10-3 and TRBJ2-2; D gene uncertain. The CDR3 is 16 amino acids. Trimming pared 5 bases from V and 0 bases from J, leaving 13 bases between. Germline values: CDR1 ENHRY, CDR2 SYGVKD. The CDR3 protein is CAISPGYSPNTGELFF. CDR3 DNA sequence: TGTGCCATCAGTCCGGGCTATTCTCCGAACACCGGGGAGCTGTTTTTT.

This clonotype appeared many times. This chain joins TRBV12-3 or TRBV12-4 and TRBJ2-2; 7 bases line up with TRBD1. Trimming took 3 bases from V and 0 from J; bases not matched to a gene: 1. The CDR3 covers 15 residues. The CDR3 bases are TGTGCCAGCAGTTTCGGGACAGCGAACACCGGGGAGCTGTTTTTT. Residues: CASSFGTANTGELFF.

In its sample, this clonotype was seen many times. The rearrangement joins TRBV7-2 to TRBJ2-3, with D uncertain. Germline CDR1 SGHTA, CDR2 FQGNSA. V was trimmed by 1 base and J by 6 bases, leaving 11 bases between them. The CDR3 has 14 amino acids. CDR3 in DNA: TGTGCCAGCAGCTTAGTCCCACTTGGGGATACGCAGTATTTT. It is translated as CASSLVPLGDTQYF.